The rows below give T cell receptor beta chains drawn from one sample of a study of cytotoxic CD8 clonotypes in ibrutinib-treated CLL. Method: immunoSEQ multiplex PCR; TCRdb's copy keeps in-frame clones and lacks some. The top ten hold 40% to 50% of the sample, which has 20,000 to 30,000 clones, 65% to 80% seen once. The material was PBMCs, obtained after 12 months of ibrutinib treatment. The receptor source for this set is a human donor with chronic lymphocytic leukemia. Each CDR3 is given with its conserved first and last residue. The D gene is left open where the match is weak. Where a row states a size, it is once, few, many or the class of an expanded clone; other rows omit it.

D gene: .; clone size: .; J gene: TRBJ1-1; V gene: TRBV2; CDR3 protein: CASNHRAIAFF; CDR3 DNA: TGTGCCAGCAATCACAGGGCGATCGCTTTCTTT
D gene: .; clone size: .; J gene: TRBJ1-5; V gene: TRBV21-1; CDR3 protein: CASSFSKGSQPQHF; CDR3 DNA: TGTGCCAGCTCGTTCAGCAAAGGTAGCCAGCCCCAGCATTTT
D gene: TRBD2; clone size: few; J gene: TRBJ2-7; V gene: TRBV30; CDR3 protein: CAWRAIGGGSYEQYF; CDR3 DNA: TGTGCCTGGAGGGCGATCGGGGGGGGCTCCTACGAGCAGTACTTC
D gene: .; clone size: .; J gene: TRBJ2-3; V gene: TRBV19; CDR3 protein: CASRGMVRNTQYF; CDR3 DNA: TGTGCCAGTAGGGGAATGGTTAGAAATACGCAGTATTTT
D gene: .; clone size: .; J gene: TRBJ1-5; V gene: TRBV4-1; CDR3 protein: CASSQSLAGAFNQPQHF; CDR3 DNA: TGCGCCAGCAGCCAAAGCCTGGCAGGGGCTTTCAATCAGCCCCAGCATTTT
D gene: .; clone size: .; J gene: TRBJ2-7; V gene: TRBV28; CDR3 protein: CASSSDRLYEQYF; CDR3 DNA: TGTGCCAGCAGTTCGGACAGACTCTACGAGCAGTACTTC
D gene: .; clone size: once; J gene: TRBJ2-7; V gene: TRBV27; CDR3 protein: CASTSLGGVYEQYF; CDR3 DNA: TGTGCCAGCACCTCGCTAGGGGGGGTGTACGAGCAGTACTTC
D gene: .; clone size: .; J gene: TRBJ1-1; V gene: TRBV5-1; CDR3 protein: CASSLGQGYMNTEAFF; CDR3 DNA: TGCGCCAGCAGCTTGGGGCAGGGTTACATGAACACTGAAGCTTTCTTT
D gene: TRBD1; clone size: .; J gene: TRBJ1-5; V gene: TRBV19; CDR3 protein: CASSKGQGRGNQPQHF; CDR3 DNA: TGTGCCAGTAGTAAGGGACAGGGGAGGGGAAATCAGCCCCAGCATTTT
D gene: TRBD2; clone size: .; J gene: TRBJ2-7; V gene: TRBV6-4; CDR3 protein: CASSFSSGGSYEQYF; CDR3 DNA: TGTGCCAGCAGTTTTTCTAGCGGGGGTTCTTACGAGCAGTACTTC
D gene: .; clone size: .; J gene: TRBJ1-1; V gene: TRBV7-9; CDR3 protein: CASTGLAEAFF; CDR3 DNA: TGTGCCAGCACGGGGTTGGCTGAAGCTTTCTTT
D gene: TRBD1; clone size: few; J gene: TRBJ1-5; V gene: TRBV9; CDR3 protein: CASSPKGGLEPQHF; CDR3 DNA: TGTGCCAGCAGCCCTAAAGGGGGCTTGGAGCCCCAGCATTTT
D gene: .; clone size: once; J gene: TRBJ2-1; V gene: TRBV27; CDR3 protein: CASSLPPLNEQFF; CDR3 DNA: TGTGCCAGCAGTTTACCACCCCTCAATGAGCAGTTCTTC
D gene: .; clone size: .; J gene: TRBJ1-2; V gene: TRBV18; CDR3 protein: CASSPLGADYGYTF; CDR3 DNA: TGTGCCAGCTCACCTTTGGGGGCGGACTATGGCTACACCTTC
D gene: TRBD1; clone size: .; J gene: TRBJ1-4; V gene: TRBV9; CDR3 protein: CASSLGTDPNLLFF; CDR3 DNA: TGTGCCAGCAGCCTCGGGACAGACCCGAACTTACTGTTTTTT
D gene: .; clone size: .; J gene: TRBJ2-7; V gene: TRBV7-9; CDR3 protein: CASSLVAYEQYF; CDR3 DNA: TGTGCCAGCAGCTTAGTAGCCTACGAGCAGTACTTC
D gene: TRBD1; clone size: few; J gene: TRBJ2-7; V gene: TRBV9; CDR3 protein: CASSARTGQLEQYF; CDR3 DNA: TGTGCCAGCAGCGCCCGGACAGGACAATTGGAGCAGTACTTC
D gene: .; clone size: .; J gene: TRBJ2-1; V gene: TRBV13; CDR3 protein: CASSYPSINNEQFF; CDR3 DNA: TGTGCCAGCAGCTACCCCTCCATTAACAATGAGCAGTTCTTC
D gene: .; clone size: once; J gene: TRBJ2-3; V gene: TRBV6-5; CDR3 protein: CASSKRGAEDTQYF; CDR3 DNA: TGTGCCAGCTCCAAAAGGGGTGCGGAAGATACGCAGTATTTT
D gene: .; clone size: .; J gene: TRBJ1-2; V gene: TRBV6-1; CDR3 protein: CASSASTGTVYGYTF; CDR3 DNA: TGTGCCAGCAGTGCTTCTACCGGGACGGTCTATGGCTACACCTTC
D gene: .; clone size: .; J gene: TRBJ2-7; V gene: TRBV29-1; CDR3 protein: CSVEDRQGGEQYF; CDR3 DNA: TGCAGCGTTGAAGATAGGCAGGGGGGCGAGCAGTACTTC
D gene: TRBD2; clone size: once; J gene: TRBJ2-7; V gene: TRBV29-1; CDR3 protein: CSVEGTSGGYEQYF; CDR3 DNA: TGCAGCGTTGAAGGGACTAGCGGGGGTTACGAGCAGTACTTC
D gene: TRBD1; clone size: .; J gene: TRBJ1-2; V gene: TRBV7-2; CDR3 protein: CASSPRDRVTNLGYTF; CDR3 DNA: TGTGCCAGCAGCCCCCGGGACAGGGTGACTAATTTGGGCTACACCTTC
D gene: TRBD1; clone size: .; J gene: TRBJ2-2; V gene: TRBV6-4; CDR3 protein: CASSDNDRGVTGELFF; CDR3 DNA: TGTGCCAGCAGTGACAACGACAGGGGAGTAACCGGGGAGCTGTTTTTT
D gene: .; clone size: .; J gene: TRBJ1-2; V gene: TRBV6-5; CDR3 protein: CASSPQGGRGYTF; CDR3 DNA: TGTGCCAGCAGTCCACAGGGCGGCCGGGGCTACACCTTC
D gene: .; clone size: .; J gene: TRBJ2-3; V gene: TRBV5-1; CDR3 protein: CASSFPPEDTQYF; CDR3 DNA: TGCGCCAGCAGCTTCCCACCCGAGGATACGCAGTATTTT
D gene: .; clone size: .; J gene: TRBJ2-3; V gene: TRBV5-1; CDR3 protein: CASSRRSTDTQYF; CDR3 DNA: TGCGCCAGCAGCCGAAGAAGCACAGATACGCAGTATTTT
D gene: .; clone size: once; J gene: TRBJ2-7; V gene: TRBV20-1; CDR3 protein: CSARGNYEQYF; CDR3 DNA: TGCAGTGCCCGCGGAAACTACGAGCAGTACTTC
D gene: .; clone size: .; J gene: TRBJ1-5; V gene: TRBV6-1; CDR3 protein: CASSAGFNQPQHF; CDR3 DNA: TGTGCCAGCAGTGCAGGGTTTAATCAGCCCCAGCATTTT
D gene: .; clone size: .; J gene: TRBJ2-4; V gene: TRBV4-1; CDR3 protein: CASTHPGSQNIQYF; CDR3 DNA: TGCGCCAGCACCCACCCGGGCTCTCAAAACATTCAGTACTTC
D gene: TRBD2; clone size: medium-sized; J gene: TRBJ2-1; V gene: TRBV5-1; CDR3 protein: CASSLRTSANEQFF; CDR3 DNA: TGCGCCAGCAGCCTGAGGACTAGCGCCAATGAGCAGTTCTTC
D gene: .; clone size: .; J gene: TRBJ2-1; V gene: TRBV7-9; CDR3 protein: CASSLVSAVHNEQFF; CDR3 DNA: TGTGCCAGCAGCTTGGTCTCCGCCGTCCACAATGAGCAGTTCTTC
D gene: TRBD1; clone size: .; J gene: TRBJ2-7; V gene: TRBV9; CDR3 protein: CASSVERDSYEQYF; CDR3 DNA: TGTGCCAGCAGCGTAGAAAGGGACAGCTACGAGCAGTACTTC